The 31 T cell receptor beta chains in this list originate from one sample, sequenced in a study of T cells expressing NK-cell markers (TCRdb year 2020). The library was produced with 5' RACE. The sample was run on an Illumina HiSeq 2000. With the reads reprocessed by TCRdb, a single entry stands for each CDR3 protein sequence and no DNA is reported. The sample's clone listing holds over 350,000 distinct CDR3 sequences. Roughly a tenth of the sample comes from the top ten. Sequenced material: blood T cells: a sorted CD56 or NKG2C T cell subset, CD4+ or CD8+ T cells, or bulk PBMC T cells (not recorded which). The receptors were gathered from a woman between 50 and 59 years old in good health. Donor details come from another sample of the same person, matched by shared clones.

The chain uses TRBV7-6 and TRBJ2-1. This CDR3 comprises 13 residues. Germline values: CDR1 SGHVS, CDR2 FNYEAQ. CDR3 residues: CASSSLSSDEQFF.

The chain employs TRBV15 and TRBJ2-1; TCRdb calls TRBD1, which cannot be checked without DNA. Germline V CDR1 and CDR2: LNHNV, YYDKDF (reference sequence). The CDR3 runs to 18 residues. The CDR3: CATSRVSLRAGVYNEQFF. Full variable domain (missing parts from reference TRBV15 and TRBJ2-1): DAMVIQNPRYQVTQFGKPVTLSCSQTLNHNVMYWYQQKSSQAPKLLFHYYDKDFNNEADTPDNFQSRRPNTSFCFLDIRSPGLGDTAMYLCATSRVSLRAGVYNEQFFGPGTRLTVL.

J is TRBJ2-3 and V is TRBV5-1; TCRdb's assignment of TRBD2 cannot be checked, as there is no DNA. The CDR3 is made up of 14 amino acids. In germline, CDR1 is SGHRS, CDR2 YFSETQ. The CDR3 reads CASKEGPRTDTQYF.

The CDR3 protein is CSALRESPGELFF. The rearrangement uses TRBV29-1 and TRBJ2-2; no DNA is available, so the TRBD2 call from TCRdb remains unchecked. The CDR3 loop spans 13 amino acids. The V gene's germline CDR1 is SQVTM and CDR2 ANQGSEA.

V is TRBV24-1 and J is TRBJ2-2; TCRdb designates TRBD2, a call that cannot be tested without DNA. The CDR3 is 16 amino acids. The germline CDR1 and CDR2 sequences are KGHDR and SFDVKD. CDR3 region: CATSVLLAGGPEELFF.

This chain connects TRBV27 to TRBJ2-7; TCRdb proposes TRBD2, but this gene call is untestable without DNA. Germline V gives CDR1 MNHEY, CDR2 SMNVEV (reference sequence). The CDR3 runs to 15 residues. The CDR3 spells CASSFSGRGVYEQYF.

This chain connects TRBV5-1 to TRBJ2-1; TCRdb indicates TRBD2, and absent DNA this call remains unverified. Germline V CDR1 and CDR2: SGHRS, YFSETQ. This CDR3 is 16 amino acids long. CDR3 protein: CASSLGLSFPYNEQFF. Using reference TRBV5-1 and TRBJ2-1 for the parts outside the CDR3, the full variable domain is KAGVTQTPRYLIKTRGQQVTLSCSPISGHRSVSWYQQTPGQGLQFLFEYFSETQRNKGNFPGRFSGRQFSNSRSEMNVSTLELGDSALYLCASSLGLSFPYNEQFFGPGTRLTVL.

The chain recombines TRBV4-2 with TRBJ2-3; the TCRdb D gene call, TRBD1, has no DNA to confirm it. The germline V gene encodes CDR1 LGHNA and CDR2 YNFKEQ. The CDR3 is 15 residues long. CDR3 protein: CASSQDRGRTDTQYF.

This chain uses TRBV5-1 with TRBJ2-5; as DNA is missing, the TRBD1 call by TCRdb cannot be tested. Per germline, CDR1 SGHRS and CDR2 YFSETQ. This CDR3 has 15 amino acids. The CDR3 reads CASSPVRGADETQYF. Together with reference TRBV5-1 and TRBJ2-5, the CDR3 gives the full variable domain: KAGVTQTPRYLIKTRGQQVTLSCSPISGHRSVSWYQQTPGQGLQFLFEYFSETQRNKGNFPGRFSGRQFSNSRSEMNVSTLELGDSALYLCASSPVRGADETQYFGPGTRLLVL.

CDR3 amino acids: CASSLPQRGWNTEAFF. This chain joins TRBV28 and TRBJ1-1. CDR1 is MDHEN and CDR2 is SYDVKM in the germline V gene. The CDR3 length is 16 residues.

The chain carries TRBV10-3 and TRBJ2-7; TCRdb proposes TRBD2, but this gene call is untestable without DNA. This CDR3 region has 15 residues. CDR1 and CDR2 (germline): ENHRY, SYGVKD. CDR3 amino acids: CAISESAGTLYEQYF.

The chain couples TRBV5-1 to TRBJ2-1; TCRdb lists TRBD2, though no DNA is available to test this call. This CDR3 region has 15 residues. From germline, CDR1 is SGHRS and CDR2 YFSETQ. CDR3 amino acids: CASSRLAGGPYEQFF.

This rearrangement joins TRBV12-3 or TRBV12-4 to TRBJ2-3; TCRdb's D call of TRBD2 is untestable without DNA. This CDR3 is 18 amino acids long. CDR3 region: CASSSPVGLAGLPDTQYF.

This sequence joins TRBV10-3 and TRBJ1-4; the TRBD1 assignment by TCRdb is unverifiable without DNA. Germline CDR1 reads ENHRY; CDR2 reads SYGVKD. This CDR3 is 15 amino acids long. The chain's CDR3 is CAIKPGQATNEKLFF.

V usage is TRBV20-1 and J usage is TRBJ1-1; with no DNA, the TCRdb D assignment of TRBD1 cannot be verified. Germline V gene data show CDR1 as DFQATT and CDR2 as SNEGSKA (reference sequence). The CDR3 has 15 amino acids. CDR3 region: CSAGGQGARWTEAFF.

This chain connects TRBV11-2 to TRBJ2-6; TCRdb picks TRBD1, but there is no DNA to check that call. CDR1 and CDR2 from the germline V gene are SGHAT and FQNNGV. CDR3 length: 17 amino acids. The CDR3 reads CASRTLQGAAGANVLTF.

This chain uses TRBV24-1 with TRBJ1-1; the D gene TCRdb calls, TRBD1, cannot be checked with no DNA. Germline V lookup: CDR1 KGHDR, CDR2 SFDVKD. The CDR3 covers 14 residues. This chain's CDR3 is CATSEQGMNTEAFF.

The genes are TRBV24-1 and TRBJ2-3; without DNA, the TCRdb call of TRBD1 cannot be checked. Germline V gene lookup returns CDR1 KGHDR and CDR2 SFDVKD. The CDR3 sequence is 13 residues long. The CDR3 protein is CATSDLTSGTQYF.

The chain joins TRBV19 to TRBJ2-5. The V gene's germline CDR1 is LNHDA and CDR2 SQIVND (reference sequence). The CDR3 has 14 residues. The chain's CDR3 is CASSPTRNQETQYF.

V is TRBV10-2 and J is TRBJ1-2; the D gene TCRdb calls, TRBD1, cannot be checked with no DNA. The CDR3 is made up of 13 amino acids. The V gene's germline CDR1 is WSHSY and CDR2 SAAADI. The CDR3 reads CASEAPGGRGYTF.

The chain joins TRBV5-8 to TRBJ2-3; as DNA is missing, the TRBD1 call by TCRdb cannot be tested. Looked up from germline, CDR1 is SGHTS and CDR2 is YDEGEE. This CDR3 region has 15 residues. The CDR3 sequence is CASSPWTDVADTQYF.

The rearrangement links TRBV29-1 to TRBJ2-5. CDR1 is SQVTM and CDR2 is ANQGSEA in the germline V gene. The length of the CDR3 is 12 residues. The CDR3 spells CSVVSVGETQYF.

This chain connects TRBV11-3 to TRBJ1-1; the D call of TRBD1 rests on TCRdb alone, since no DNA is present to check it. CDR3 length: 17 residues. CDR1 is SGHNT and CDR2 is YENEEA in the germline V gene. The CDR3 reads CASSLTPGQIRGTEAFF.

This chain links TRBV5-1 with TRBJ1-1. This CDR3 is 14 amino acids long. The V gene's germline CDR1 is SGHRS and CDR2 YFSETQ. CDR3 loop: CASSLTTENTEAFF.

This chain joins TRBV3-1 and TRBJ2-5; TCRdb gives TRBD2 as the D gene, but with no DNA this cannot be confirmed. CDR1 is LGHDT, CDR2 YNNKEL, per germline (reference sequence). The CDR3 extends over 15 amino acids. The CDR3 here is CASSLWAGAGETQYF.

This chain connects TRBV27 to TRBJ2-7; the D gene TCRdb calls, TRBD2, cannot be checked with no DNA. The CDR3 spans 17 residues. Per germline, CDR1 MNHEY and CDR2 SMNVEV (reference sequence). CDR3 sequence reads: CASSRRRTTVGTYEQYF.

The chain carries TRBV7-2 and TRBJ2-6. Germline V gene lookup returns CDR1 SGHTA and CDR2 FQGNSA. This CDR3 is 17 amino acids long. CDR3 sequence reads: CASSFRPAITGANVLTF.

The V call is TRBV20-1, the J call TRBJ2-3; the TCRdb call, TRBD2, lacks DNA for checking. The CDR3 contains 14 residues. Germline-derived CDR1 and CDR2 are DFQATT and SNEGSKA (reference sequence). CDR3 residues: CSAPRTSGRGTQYF.

The chain carries TRBV9 and TRBJ2-1. The CDR3 is made up of 14 amino acids. CDR1 and CDR2 from the germline V gene are SGDLS and YYNGEE. CDR3 sequence reads: CASSVHLKGNEQFF.

The rearrangement joins TRBV6-2 or TRBV6-3 to TRBJ2-1; TCRdb reports TRBD2, a call that lacks DNA to check it against. The CDR3 has 16 amino acids. Germline CDR1 is MNHEY and CDR2 is SVGEGT. CDR3 sequence reads: CASSYPTGTSLNEQFF.

The chain combines TRBV18 with TRBJ2-3. Germline CDR1 is KGHSH and CDR2 is LQKENI. The CDR3 loop spans 14 amino acids. This CDR3 reads CASSPIDSTDTQYF.